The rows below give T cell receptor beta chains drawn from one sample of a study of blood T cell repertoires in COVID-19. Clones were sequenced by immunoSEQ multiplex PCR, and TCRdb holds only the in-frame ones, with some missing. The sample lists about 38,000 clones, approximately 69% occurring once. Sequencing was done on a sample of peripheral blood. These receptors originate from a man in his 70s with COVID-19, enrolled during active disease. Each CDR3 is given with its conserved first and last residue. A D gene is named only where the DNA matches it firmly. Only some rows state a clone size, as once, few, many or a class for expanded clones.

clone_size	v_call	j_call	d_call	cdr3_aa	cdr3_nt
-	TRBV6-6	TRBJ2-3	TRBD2	CASRKAGVTDTQYF	TGTGCCAGCAGGAAAGCGGGAGTTACAGATACGCAGTATTTT
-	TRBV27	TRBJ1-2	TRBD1	CASSPRDRGLLWGYTF	TGTGCCAGCAGTCCCCGAGACAGGGGTCTCCTATGGGGCTACACCTTC
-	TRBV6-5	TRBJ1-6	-	CASSRQNSPLHF	TGTGCCAGCAGTCGACAGAATTCACCCCTCCACTTT
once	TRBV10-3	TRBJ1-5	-	CAIWGGLNNQPQHF	TGTGCCATATGGGGAGGGCTTAACAATCAGCCCCAGCATTTT
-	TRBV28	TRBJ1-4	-	CASTQRGTGGKLFF	TGTGCCAGCACCCAACGGGGGACCGGGGGGAAACTGTTTTTT
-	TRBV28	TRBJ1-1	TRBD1	CASRNRGREAFF	TGTGCCAGCAGGAACAGGGGGCGGGAAGCTTTCTTT
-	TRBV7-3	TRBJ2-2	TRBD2	CASSPGLAGGPWELFF	TGTGCCAGCAGCCCGGGACTAGCGGGGGGGCCGTGGGAGCTGTTTTTT
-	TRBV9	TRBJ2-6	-	CASSGRGWSGANVLTF	TGTGCCAGCAGCGGACGGGGGTGGTCTGGGGCCAACGTCCTGACTTTC
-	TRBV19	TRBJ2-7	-	CASQSQGGNEQYF	TGTGCCAGTCAAAGTCAGGGCGGTAACGAGCAGTACTTC
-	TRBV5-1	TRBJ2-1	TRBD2	CASSSTSGGAQNEQFF	TGCGCCAGCAGCTCGACTAGCGGGGGGGCTCAAAATGAGCAGTTCTTC
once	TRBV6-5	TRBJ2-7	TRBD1	CASSYWQGVYEQYF	TGTGCCAGCAGTTACTGGCAGGGGGTGTACGAGCAGTACTTC
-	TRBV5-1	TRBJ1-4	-	CASSLEGRTNEKLFF	TGCGCCAGCAGCTTGGAGGGGCGGACTAATGAAAAACTGTTTTTT
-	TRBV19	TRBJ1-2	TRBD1	CASRTGSLYGYTF	TGTGCCAGCAGGACAGGGAGCCTCTATGGCTACACCTTC
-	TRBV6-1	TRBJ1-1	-	CASSEYSGIGSNTEAFF	TGTGCCAGCAGTGAATATTCCGGGATAGGGTCAAACACTGAAGCTTTCTTT
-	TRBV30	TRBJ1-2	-	CAWSRGRGTNYGYTF	TGTGCCTGGAGTCGCGGTCGTGGAACTAACTATGGCTACACCTTC
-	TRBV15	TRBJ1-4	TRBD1	CATSRWQGQGGEKLFF	TGTGCCACCAGCAGATGGCAAGGACAGGGCGGAGAAAAACTGTTTTTT
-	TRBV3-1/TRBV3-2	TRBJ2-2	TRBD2	CASSSSSGRSTGELFF	TGTGCCAGCAGCTCCTCTAGCGGGAGGTCCACCGGGGAGCTGTTTTTT